These 10 T cell receptor beta chains originate from one sample sequenced in a study of beta chain features in type 1 diabetes (dated 2018 in TCRdb). The library was generated by the immunoSEQ multiplex PCR assay. All of the isolated RNA was reverse transcribed with the High Capacity cDNA Reverse Transcription Kit, so expressed TCRB transcripts were sequenced. The immuneACCESS repertoire file appears here via TCRdb, limited to in-frame rearrangements. These files lack a portion of the clones; in checked studies, under half of the deficit traces to unresolved V genes, and the cause of the others is not known. The sample table lists 110,000 or so clones, 30% to 50% of them with a count of one. The ten largest account for approximately 0.065% of the sample. The sample taken for sequencing was stem cell memory CD4+ T cells from blood. What the cell subset or site label conveys for this sample: stem cell-like memory CD4+ T cells. The origin of the receptors is a woman between 18 and 30 years old in good health.

The gene calls are TRBV28 and TRBJ2-7, with D tentatively TRBD2 (6 bases). V was clipped by 6 bases and J by 4 bases, with 19 bases between them. This CDR3 spans 15 amino acids. Germline V gives CDR1 MDHEN, CDR2 SYDVKM. CDR3 DNA sequence: TGTGCCAGCAGACCCCCGGCGGGGTTTAGGTACGAGCAGTACTTC. It specifies CASRPPAGFRYEQYF.

The chain recombines TRBV7-2 with TRBJ2-3; no definite D call. V was pared by 5 bases and J by 4 bases, with 7 bases between. Per the germline V gene, CDR1 is SGHTA and CDR2 is FQGNSA. The CDR3 runs 12 residues. CDR3 in amino acids: CASSPVPDTQYF. CDR3 DNA sequence: TGTGCCAGCAGCCCGGTCCCAGATACGCAGTATTTT.

V and J are TRBV7-9 and TRBJ2-2, with 10 bases that match TRBD2. After removal of 8 bases from V and 7 bases from J, the junction contained 16 bases not matched to a gene. The CDR3 extends over 17 amino acids. In germline, CDR1 is SEHNR, CDR2 FQNEAQ (reference sequence). As DNA, the CDR3 is TGTGCCAGCGGCCCACCTCTAGCGGGAGTGCGAATCGGGGAGCTGTTTTTT. It specifies CASGPPLAGVRIGELFF.

The rearrangement uses TRBV5-1 and TRBJ1-2; weak D call: TRBD1 (6 bases). The CDR3 consists of 14 residues. Germline CDR1 reads SGHRS; CDR2 reads YFSETQ. V lost 0 bases and J 5 bases, leaving 11 bases between the germline ends. CDR3 amino acids: CASSLGQATYGYTF. The CDR3 nucleotides read TGCGCCAGCAGCTTGGGACAGGCAACTTATGGCTACACCTTC. The complete variable domain, with remaining parts taken from reference TRBV5-1 and TRBJ1-2, reads KAGVTQTPRYLIKTRGQQVTLSCSPISGHRSVSWYQQTPGQGLQFLFEYFSETQRNKGNFPGRFSGRQFSNSRSEMNVSTLELGDSALYLCASSLGQATYGYTFGSGTRLTVV.

This clone has more than one count but fewer than ten. The rearrangement links TRBV29-1 to TRBJ1-2, with TRBD1 as a possible D gene (6 bases). CDR1 and CDR2 from the germline V gene are SQVTM and ANQGSEA. The CDR3 is 16 residues long. Trimming took off 1 base at V and 1 base at J, with 16 bases between the two ends. The CDR3 spells CSVEGDTLRRNYGYTF. The CDR3 nucleotides are TGCAGCGTTGAAGGGGACACCCTTCGACGTAACTATGGCTACACCTTC.

The chain combines TRBV28 with TRBJ1-1; D remains ambiguous. The V and J ends lost 5 bases and 0 bases respectively, with 13 bases between them. CDR3 length: 15 residues. From germline, CDR1 is MDHEN and CDR2 SYDVKM. CDR3 in amino acids: CASSPLLPLNTEAFF. DNA for the CDR3: TGTGCCAGCAGTCCCCTACTACCGTTGAACACTGAAGCTTTCTTT.

The rearrangement links TRBV30 to TRBJ1-5; D is perhaps TRBD1 (5 bases). The CDR3 length is 15 residues. The germline CDR1 and CDR2 sequences are GTSNPN and SVGIG (reference sequence). Between the trimmed V and J ends, which lost 2 bases and 4 bases, there was a span of 15 bases. CDR3 DNA sequence: TGTGCCTGGAGTCGGGACGGACTAAGGAATCAGCCCCAGCATTTT. Translation: CAWSRDGLRNQPQHF. Looking up the rest from reference TRBV30 and TRBJ1-5 gives the full variable domain: SQTIHQWPATLVQPVGSPLSLECTVEGTSNPNLYWYRQAAGRGLQLLFYSVGIGQISSEVPQNLSASRPQDRQFILSSKKLLLSDSGFYLCAWSRDGLRNQPQHFGDGTRLSIL.

The chain is built from TRBV7-9 and TRBJ2-7, with 15 nucleotides matching TRBD2. V lost 5 bases and J lost 4; bases outside the gene matches: 12. The germline CDR1 and CDR2 sequences are SEHNR and FQNEAQ (reference sequence). The CDR3 loop spans 18 amino acids. CDR3 in amino acids: CASSPNPGLAGGGYEQYF. The DNA of the CDR3 is TGTGCCAGCAGCCCAAATCCGGGACTAGCGGGAGGTGGGTACGAGCAGTACTTC.

V and J are TRBV18 and TRBJ1-2, with D possibly being TRBD1 (6 bases). V lost 2 bases and J lost 0, with 16 bases in between. This CDR3 is 17 amino acids long. Germline V gene lookup returns CDR1 KGHSH and CDR2 LQKENI. The CDR3 region is CASSPMARGASNYGYTF. CDR3 in DNA: TGTGCCAGCTCACCAATGGCCAGGGGTGCTTCTAACTATGGCTACACCTTC.

This clone was seen more than once but under ten times. The V gene is TRBV7-9, the J gene TRBJ2-1; possible D gene TRBD2, 6 bases. Per the germline V gene, CDR1 is SEHNR and CDR2 is FQNEAQ (reference sequence). Trimming removed 7 bases from V and 4 bases from J, with 23 bases in between. This CDR3 region has 17 residues. The CDR3, as DNA: TGTGCCAGCACCTCTGCCGGGGGAGGTATCTCTTACAATGAGCAGTTCTTC. The encoded protein is CASTSAGGGISYNEQFF.